A selection of T cell receptor beta chains follows, all from one sample in a study of PD-1 blockade in classical Hodgkin lymphoma. The repertoire was sequenced with immunoSEQ multiplex PCR; TCRdb's copy has only in-frame clones and lacks some. The sample records about 97,000 clones, 75% to 90% being singletons. Sequenced material: peripheral blood mononuclear cells (PBMCs), taken at baseline. The origin of the receptors is a human donor with classical Hodgkin lymphoma. The CDR3 runs from the conserved cysteine through the conserved F or W. The D gene is left open where the match is weak.

D gene: .; V gene: TRBV6-5; CDR3 protein: CASSWVQGGQPQHF
D gene: .; V gene: TRBV5-1; CDR3 protein: CASRPAGRENTEAFF
D gene: .; V gene: TRBV4-2; CDR3 protein: CASSLGYGYTF
D gene: TRBD1; V gene: TRBV5-1; CDR3 protein: CASSLQGISYEQYF
D gene: TRBD2; V gene: TRBV7-2; CDR3 protein: CASSLKTSGSIETQYF
D gene: .; V gene: TRBV12-5; CDR3 protein: CASTAGSGTGELFF
D gene: .; V gene: TRBV7-9; CDR3 protein: CASSPGWSYGYTF
D gene: .; V gene: TRBV28; CDR3 protein: CASRGWGGRGTEAFF
D gene: TRBD2; V gene: TRBV29-1; CDR3 protein: CSVEGLAGKRNEQFF
D gene: TRBD2; V gene: TRBV13; CDR3 protein: CASSAGTSGRKQFF
D gene: TRBD2; V gene: TRBV11-2; CDR3 protein: CASSAGLGYEQYF
D gene: .; V gene: TRBV30; CDR3 protein: CAWSPSFTGELFF
D gene: .; V gene: TRBV7-6; CDR3 protein: CASSLGQDFNEKLFF
D gene: .; V gene: TRBV6-5; CDR3 protein: CASSYGGDLTEAFF
D gene: .; V gene: TRBV7-2; CDR3 protein: CASSLDDSVGYTF
D gene: .; V gene: TRBV7-2; CDR3 protein: CASSVVGQLGTEAFF
D gene: .; V gene: TRBV5-1; CDR3 protein: CASSGGHEQFF
D gene: TRBD1; V gene: TRBV10-3; CDR3 protein: CAITGQDSFNEQFF
D gene: TRBD1; V gene: TRBV5-6; CDR3 protein: CASTPDRDNYGYTF
D gene: .; V gene: TRBV23-1; CDR3 protein: CASSRFGASSYEQYF
D gene: .; V gene: TRBV10-3; CDR3 protein: CAISESRGYEQYF
D gene: .; V gene: TRBV19; CDR3 protein: CASSSDGADYGYTF
D gene: TRBD2; V gene: TRBV18; CDR3 protein: CASLEIGTSTNEQFF
D gene: TRBD1; V gene: TRBV18; CDR3 protein: CASSPDRATGNTIYF
D gene: TRBD1; V gene: TRBV19; CDR3 protein: CASSADRRGYTF
D gene: .; V gene: TRBV5-1; CDR3 protein: CASSEGPGLSHEQYF
D gene: .; V gene: TRBV19; CDR3 protein: CASLAAGVYLWTEAFF
D gene: .; V gene: TRBV11-2; CDR3 protein: CASSFYRARGVEQFF
D gene: TRBD1; V gene: TRBV19; CDR3 protein: CASSRTGSYQETQYF
D gene: TRBD1; V gene: TRBV7-3; CDR3 protein: CASSQTGGTEAFF
D gene: .; V gene: TRBV18; CDR3 protein: CASSPPSLEPGTEAFF
D gene: .; V gene: TRBV7-9; CDR3 protein: CASSLQGTYEQYF
D gene: TRBD2; V gene: TRBV11-1; CDR3 protein: CASSQGLAGHNEQFF
D gene: .; V gene: TRBV9; CDR3 protein: CASSVHGGGETQYF
D gene: .; V gene: TRBV5-1; CDR3 protein: CASSLGGLNTEAFF
D gene: .; V gene: TRBV5-1; CDR3 protein: CASSEQASNNEQFF
D gene: .; V gene: TRBV5-1; CDR3 protein: CASSLRPGSNEQYF